The 23 T cell receptor beta chains reported below all come from one sample, sequenced in a study of cytomegalovirus exposure and HLA in healthy donors. Data came from immunoSEQ multiplex PCR; TCRdb stores just in-frame clones and leaves some out. The sample includes 150,000 to 200,000 clones, 84% of them seen just once. The material sequenced was PBMCs. These receptors were collected from a man aged 30-40 years in good health and CMV-seropositive.

The chain links TRBV9 to TRBJ2-1, with 9 bases that match TRBD2. Trimming removed 3 bases from V and 0 bases from J; junction bases left unmatched: 1. The CDR3 sequence is 15 residues long. Germline-derived CDR1 and CDR2 are SGDLS and YYNGEE. CDR3 DNA sequence: TGTGCCAGCAGCGAGACTAGCGGCTCCTACAATGAGCAGTTCTTC. Translating gives CASSETSGSYNEQFF.

This chain joins TRBV9 and TRBJ1-5; D possibly corresponds to TRBD1 (6 bases). Deletions cut 0 bases from V and 6 bases from J, with 13 bases between. The CDR3 runs 15 residues. CDR1 is SGDLS, CDR2 YYNGEE, per germline. The CDR3: CASSVGGGGGQPQHF. As DNA, the CDR3 is TGTGCCAGCAGCGTAGGGGGAGGGGGAGGTCAGCCCCAGCATTTT. The full variable domain, rest sourced from reference TRBV9 and TRBJ1-5, is DSGVTQTPKHLITATGQRVTLRCSPRSGDLSVYWYQQSLDQGLQFLIQYYNGEERAKGNILERFSAQQFPDLHSELNLSSLELGDSALYFCASSVGGGGGQPQHFGDGTRLSIL.

The chain couples TRBV4-2 to TRBJ2-3, with 10 bases aligning to TRBD2. Germline trimming cut 2 bases from V and 4 bases from J; bases unmatched to any gene: 12. Germline loops: CDR1 LGHNA, CDR2 YNFKEQ. The CDR3 length is 18 residues. CDR3 nucleotides: TGTGCCAGCAGCCAACCCCCACAATTAGCGGGAGGTTCAGATACGCAGTATTTT. Encoded protein: CASSQPPQLAGGSDTQYF.

The chain links TRBV19 to TRBJ2-3, with D possibly being TRBD2 (5 bases). The V end was cut by 1 base, the J end by 1 base, with 12 bases between. CDR3 size: 16 residues. The V gene's germline CDR1 is LNHDA and CDR2 SQIVND (reference sequence). The CDR3 nucleotides are TGTGCCAGTAGTATAGGGACCGGGGTAGGCACAGATACGCAGTATTTT. It yields the protein CASSIGTGVGTDTQYF.

The CDR3 reads CASSKVGTSGRFNTGELFF. CDR3 bases: TGTGCCAGCAGCAAAGTCGGTACTAGCGGGAGGTTTAACACCGGGGAGCTGTTTTTT. The genes are TRBV21-1 and TRBJ2-2; TRBD2, the table's D call, was not compared with the DNA. TRBV21-1 is marked as a pseudogene. The CDR3 consists of 19 residues.

The rearrangement joins TRBV9 to TRBJ2-3, with D hard to call. V lost 3 bases and J 0 bases, leaving 8 bases between the germline ends. Germline V gene data show CDR1 as SGDLS and CDR2 as YYNGEE. The CDR3 extends over 14 amino acids. This CDR3 reads CASSESKSTDTQYF. Written as DNA, the CDR3 is TGTGCCAGCAGCGAGAGTAAAAGCACAGATACGCAGTATTTT.

The chain uses TRBV28 and TRBJ1-2, with TRBD1 matching over 7 bases. CDR1 and CDR2 from the germline V gene are MDHEN and SYDVKM. This CDR3 is 14 amino acids long. The trim removed 6 bases at V and 7 bases at J, leaving 11 bases unmatched. The CDR3, as DNA: TGTGCCAGCAGCCTGACAGGGTTATTGGGTGGCTACACCTTC. This encodes CASSLTGLLGGYTF.

The rearrangement joins TRBV7-8 to TRBJ2-1; D may be TRBD2 (5 bases). V was pared by 7 bases and J by 2 bases, with 12 bases between. The length of the CDR3 is 14 residues. Germline V gene lookup returns CDR1 SGHVS and CDR2 FQNEAQ. CDR3 bases: TGTGCCAGCACTCACGGGGAGCCCTACAATGAGCAGTTCTTC. Translating it yields CASTHGEPYNEQFF.

The CDR3 protein is CASSLTGGTYYEQYF. The CDR3 region has the DNA TGCGCCAGCAGCTTAACAGGGGGCACCTACTACGAGCAGTACTTC. This chain links TRBV5-1 with TRBJ2-7; 9 bases line up with TRBD1. The CDR3 is 15 amino acids. The germline CDR1 and CDR2 sequences are SGHRS and YFSETQ. With 2 bases clipped from V and 3 bases from J, the junction kept 6 bases outside the gene matches. The full variable domain, rest sourced from reference TRBV5-1 and TRBJ2-7, is KAGVTQTPRYLIKTRGQQVTLSCSPISGHRSVSWYQQTPGQGLQFLFEYFSETQRNKGNFPGRFSGRQFSNSRSEMNVSTLELGDSALYLCASSLTGGTYYEQYFGPGTRLTVT.

The rearrangement uses TRBV6-5 and TRBJ1-5, with a possible D match to TRBD1 (6 bases). The V gene lost 8 bases and the J gene lost 0 bases, with 14 bases spanning the gap. The CDR3 consists of 15 residues. Germline loops: CDR1 MNHEY, CDR2 SVGAGI. The CDR3 DNA sequence: TGTGCCAGCGGTACCGGGACATATAGCAATCAGCCCCAGCATTTT. It specifies CASGTGTYSNQPQHF.

The chain combines TRBV27 with TRBJ2-2, with 9 bases fitting TRBD1. This CDR3 spans 15 amino acids. After removal of 6 bases from V and 4 bases from J, the junction contained 6 bases not matched to a gene. Germline V gene lookup returns CDR1 MNHEY and CDR2 SMNVEV (reference sequence). The CDR3 loop reads CASRIRDRVTGELFF. As DNA, the CDR3 is TGTGCCAGCAGGATCCGGGACAGGGTCACCGGGGAGCTGTTTTTT.

J is TRBJ2-3 and V is TRBV9; D not certain. Germline CDR1 SGDLS, CDR2 YYNGEE. Trimming stripped 0 bases from V and 4 bases from J, with 3 bases between. CDR3 length equals 12 residues. In nucleotides, the CDR3 is TGTGCCAGCAGCGTAGCGGCAGATACGCAGTATTTT. As protein: CASSVAADTQYF.

The gene calls are TRBV5-4 and TRBJ2-7, with 10 positions matching TRBD2. The CDR3 totals 17 residues. With 0 bases clipped from V and 6 bases from J, the junction kept 12 bases outside the gene matches. The germline V gene encodes CDR1 SGHNT and CDR2 YYREEE (reference sequence). CDR3 amino acids: CASSLAPSGRTTREQYF. The CDR3 DNA reads as TGTGCCAGCAGCTTGGCTCCTAGCGGGAGAACGACGCGCGAGCAGTACTTC.

The V and J genes are TRBV4-3 and TRBJ2-7; 11 bases line up with TRBD1. This CDR3 contains 18 residues. Looked up from germline, CDR1 is LGHNA and CDR2 is YSLEER. V gave up 0 bases and J gave up 5 bases; unmatched junction bases: 12. CDR3 sequence: CASSQDPIAGQGAHEQYF. CDR3 coding DNA: TGCGCCAGCAGCCAAGACCCAATCGCCGGACAGGGGGCCCACGAGCAGTACTTC.

The chain is built from TRBV6-6 and TRBJ1-6; 7 bases align to TRBD1. Unmatched junction bases numbered 14, after V lost 5 bases and J lost 10 bases. Germline V gene sequence: CDR1 MNHNY, CDR2 SVGAGI (reference sequence). CDR3 length: 16 residues. DNA of the CDR3: TGTGCCAGCAGTCCCCGGACAGGAGCAGGCCGCTCACCCCTCCACTTT. Translated: CASSPRTGAGRSPLHF.

CDR3 sequence: CASSVAGGRTEAFF. CDR3 sequence (DNA): TGTGCCAGCAGCGTAGCAGGGGGTAGGACTGAAGCTTTCTTT. This sequence joins TRBV9 and TRBJ1-1; 7 bases align to TRBD1. The CDR3 totals 14 residues. With V trimmed by 0 bases and J by 5 bases, 4 bases remained unmatched. CDR1 and CDR2 (germline): SGDLS, YYNGEE.

The gene calls are TRBV19 and TRBJ1-1, with TRBD1 matching 7 bases. V trimming: 0 bases; J trimming: 5 bases; junction bases outside the gene matches: 9. Germline CDR1 reads LNHDA; CDR2 reads SQIVND (reference sequence). The CDR3 is 16 residues long. CDR3: CASSIDRGQAGTEAFF. CDR3 DNA: TGTGCCAGTAGTATAGACCGAGGACAGGCCGGTACTGAAGCTTTCTTT. Variable domain in full (rest from reference TRBV19 and TRBJ1-1): DGGITQSPKYLFRKEGQNVTLSCEQNLNHDAMYWYRQDPGQGLRLIYYSQIVNDFQKGDIAEGYSVSREKKESFPLTVTSAQKNPTAFYLCASSIDRGQAGTEAFFGQGTRLTVV.

V is TRBV18 and J is TRBJ2-2, with TRBD1 matching over 10 bases. The CDR3 runs to 15 residues. Unmatched junction bases numbered 7, after V lost 6 bases and J lost 6 bases. From germline, CDR1 is KGHSH and CDR2 LQKENI. CDR3 bases: TGTGCCAGCTCGCGACAGGGGGCGCGTGCCGGGGAGCTGTTTTTT. Translated, it gives CASSRQGARAGELFF.

In regard to this clone: Relative to the germline gene, one junction end is altered; a read error may explain this. The rearrangement joins TRBV28 to TRBJ2-4; no firm D call. CDR1 and CDR2 from the germline V gene are MDHEN and SYDVKM. The length of the CDR3 is 11 residues. For the CDR3, the DNA is TGTGCCAGCGCGGCCATAAACATTCAGTACTTC. Its protein product is CASAAINIQYF.

V and J are TRBV19 and TRBJ2-7, with a tentative D call TRBD1 (7 bases). Germline V gene sequence: CDR1 LNHDA, CDR2 SQIVND (reference sequence). CDR3 length: 13 residues. The ends were cut back, 6 bases at V and 3 bases at J, with 12 bases in the middle. CDR3 sequence (DNA): TGTGCCAGTAGGAGACAGGGAGGCTACGAGCAGTACTTC. Translating it yields CASRRQGGYEQYF. The entire variable domain, with the rest obtained from reference TRBV19 and TRBJ2-7, is as follows: DGGITQSPKYLFRKEGQNVTLSCEQNLNHDAMYWYRQDPGQGLRLIYYSQIVNDFQKGDIAEGYSVSREKKESFPLTVTSAQKNPTAFYLCASRRQGGYEQYFGPGTRLTVT.

The rearrangement joins TRBV11-2 to TRBJ1-1; D gene uncertain. Trimming left V 4 bases short and J 3 bases short, with 9 bases between. The CDR3 runs to 13 residues. The germline gives CDR1 SGHAT, CDR2 FQNNGV. The CDR3 sequence is CASSSQTDTEAFF. CDR3 coding DNA: TGTGCCAGCAGCTCCCAAACGGACACTGAAGCTTTCTTT. Looking up the rest from reference TRBV11-2 and TRBJ1-1 gives the full variable domain: EAGVAQSPRYKIIEKRQSVAFWCNPISGHATLYWYQQILGQGPKLLIQFQNNGVVDDSQLPKDRFSAERLKGVDSTLKIQPAKLEDSAVYLCASSSQTDTEAFFGQGTRLTVV.

The J gene is TRBJ2-1, the V gene TRBV27, with no clear D. This CDR3 region has 13 residues. Trimming left V 3 bases short and J 8 bases short, with 11 bases between. The germline V gene has CDR1 MNHEY and CDR2 SMNVEV (reference sequence). CDR3 protein: CASSLVRLHEQFF. The CDR3 coding sequence is TGTGCCAGCAGTTTGGTCAGGCTCCATGAGCAGTTCTTC.

This clone has a handful of counts. The rearrangement uses TRBV29-1 and TRBJ2-7; no clear D gene. The CDR3 has 14 amino acids. The V end lost 0 bases, the J end lost 1 base, and 10 bases lay between the germline ends. CDR1 is SQVTM and CDR2 is ANQGSEA in the germline V gene. Here the CDR3 DNA reads TGCAGCGTTGAAGAAACAAGACAATCCTACGAGCAGTACTTC. Translating gives CSVEETRQSYEQYF.